This T cell receptor (beta chain) was obtained from a study of post-analysis software for immune sequencing data. Study-wide context: Relapsing-remitting, secondary progressive and progressive-relapsing forms of multiple sclerosis all featured among disease courses. Study results and limitations: Compared with controls, patients had more of about 5 TRBV segments, including TRBV5-6, TRBV5-1 and TRBV20-1. There was significantly lower normalized Chao1 diversity in multiple sclerosis patients than in controls.

Germline V gene sequence: CDR1 SGHAT, CDR2 FQDESV (reference sequence). The CDR3 has 18 amino acids. The V and J ends lost 4 bases and 0 bases respectively, with 16 bases between them. Prepared libraries of TCR beta cDNA carried unique molecular identifiers. T cells numbering 1 to 10 million yielded roughly 0.5 million cDNA molecules. TCRdb reprocessed the PCR reads via MiXCR and lists one record per CDR3 protein. The sample comprises a few hundred thousand distinct CDR3 sequences, around 34% of which are singletons, and 6% rests with the top ten. This clonotype was seen more than once but under ten times. Its antigen is not known.

This TCR came from a girl under 18 with multiple sclerosis. The chain links TRBV11-1 to TRBJ2-6; TRBD1 might be the D (5 bases). The specimen was blood. DNA of the CDR3: TGTGCCAGCAGCTCGTGGGGCAGGTCCACCTCTGGGGCCAACGTCCTGACTTTC. It encodes CASSSWGRSTSGANVLTF.